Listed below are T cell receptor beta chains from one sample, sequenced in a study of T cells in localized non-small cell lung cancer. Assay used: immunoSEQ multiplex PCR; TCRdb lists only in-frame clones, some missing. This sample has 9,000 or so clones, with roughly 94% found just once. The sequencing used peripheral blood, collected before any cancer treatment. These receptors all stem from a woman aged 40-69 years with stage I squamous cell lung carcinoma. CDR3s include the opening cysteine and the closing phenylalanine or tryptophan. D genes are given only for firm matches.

DNA: TGTGCCAGCAGCTTAGTGGGACAGGGTAACACTGAAGCTTTCTTT
CDR3: CASSLVGQGNTEAFF
V: TRBV11-1
D: TRBD1
J: TRBJ1-1

DNA: TGTGCCAGTAGTATCGGGTTCCGTGAAGCTTTCTTT
CDR3: CASSIGFREAFF
V: TRBV19
D: .
J: TRBJ1-1

DNA: TGTGCCAGCAGCGTCGGGCCTTCCTACAATGAGCAGTTCTTC
CDR3: CASSVGPSYNEQFF
V: TRBV9
D: .
J: TRBJ2-1

DNA: TGTGCCAGCAGCGAGGCGATTAACTATGGCTACACCTTC
CDR3: CASSEAINYGYTF
V: TRBV2
D: .
J: TRBJ1-2

DNA: TGTGCCTGGATCCTAAGGGGGTTGAACACTGAAGCTTTCTTT
CDR3: CAWILRGLNTEAFF
V: TRBV30
D: .
J: TRBJ1-1

DNA: TGTGCCAGCAACCGCCGGGTTCCAGACAATGAGCAGTTCTTC
CDR3: CASNRRVPDNEQFF
V: TRBV5-5
D: .
J: TRBJ2-1

DNA: TGCGCCAGCAGCCACCTTCTTCACTACGAGCAGTACTTC
CDR3: CASSHLLHYEQYF
V: TRBV4-1
D: .
J: TRBJ2-7

DNA: TGTGCCAGCAGCTTATCTAGCGGGGGCTTCTTGGATACGCAGTATTTT
CDR3: CASSLSSGGFLDTQYF
V: TRBV7-9
D: TRBD2
J: TRBJ2-3

DNA: TGTGCCAGCAGTGACCAGAGCTCTGGGGCCAACGTCCTGACTTTC
CDR3: CASSDQSSGANVLTF
V: TRBV2
D: .
J: TRBJ2-6

DNA: TGTGCCAGCAGCGTAGAGGGGCTTCCCCTTGACAATGAGCAGTTCTTC
CDR3: CASSVEGLPLDNEQFF
V: TRBV9
D: .
J: TRBJ2-1

DNA: TGTGCCCTTCTCCCAATATTCGAGGGGGCAGAGACCCAGTACTTC
CDR3: CALLPIFEGAETQYF
V: TRBV30
D: TRBD1
J: TRBJ2-5